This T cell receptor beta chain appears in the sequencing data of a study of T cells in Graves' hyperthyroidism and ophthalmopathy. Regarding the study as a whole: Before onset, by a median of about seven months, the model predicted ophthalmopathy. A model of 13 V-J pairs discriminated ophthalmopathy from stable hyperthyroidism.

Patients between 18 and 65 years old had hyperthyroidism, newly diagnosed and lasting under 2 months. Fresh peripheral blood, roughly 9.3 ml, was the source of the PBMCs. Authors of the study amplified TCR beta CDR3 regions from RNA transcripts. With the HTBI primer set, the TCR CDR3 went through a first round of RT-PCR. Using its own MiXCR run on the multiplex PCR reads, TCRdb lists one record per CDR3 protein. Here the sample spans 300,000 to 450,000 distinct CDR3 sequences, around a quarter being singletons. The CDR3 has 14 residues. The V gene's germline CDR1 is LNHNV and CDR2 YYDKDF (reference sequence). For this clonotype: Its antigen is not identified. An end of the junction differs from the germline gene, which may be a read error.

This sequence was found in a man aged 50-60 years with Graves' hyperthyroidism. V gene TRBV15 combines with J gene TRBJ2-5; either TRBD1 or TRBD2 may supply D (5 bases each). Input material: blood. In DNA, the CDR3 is TGTGCCACCAGCCGAGAGGGGAAGGTCGGGACCCAGTACTTC. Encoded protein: CATSREGKVGTQYF.